The source of this T cell receptor beta chain is a study of blood T cell repertoires in COVID-19. The sample holds a few counts of this clone. The table came from immunoSEQ multiplex PCR; TCRdb's copy has only in-frame clones and leaves some out. The sample holds approximately 250,000 clones, about 91% seen once. V lost 5 bases to trimming and J lost 0 bases, with 16 bases between them. CDR1 and CDR2 (germline): SEHNR, FQNEAQ (reference sequence). The CDR3 runs 16 residues. The V and J genes are TRBV7-9 and TRBJ1-1; D unclear. The sequence derives from a man aged 35-49 years who had been exposed to COVID-19. What was sequenced was PBMCs or T cells enriched from blood (not recorded which). In DNA form, the CDR3 reads TGTGCCAGCAGCCATATGTCTAGTAGACTGAACACTGAAGCTTTCTTT. Its translation: CASSHMSSRLNTEAFF.